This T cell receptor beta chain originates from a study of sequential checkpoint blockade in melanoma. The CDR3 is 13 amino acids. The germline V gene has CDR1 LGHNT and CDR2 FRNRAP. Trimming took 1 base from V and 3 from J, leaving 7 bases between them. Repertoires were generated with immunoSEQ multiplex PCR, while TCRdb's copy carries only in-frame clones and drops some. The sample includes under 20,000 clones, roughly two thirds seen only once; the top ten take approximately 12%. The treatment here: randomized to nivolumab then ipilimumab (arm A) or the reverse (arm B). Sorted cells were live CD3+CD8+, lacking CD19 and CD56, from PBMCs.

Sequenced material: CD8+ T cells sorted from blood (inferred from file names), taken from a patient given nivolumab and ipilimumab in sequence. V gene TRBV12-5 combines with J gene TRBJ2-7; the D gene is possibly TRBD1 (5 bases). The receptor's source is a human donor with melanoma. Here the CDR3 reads CASGLGQIYEQYF. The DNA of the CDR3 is TGTGCTAGTGGTTTGGGACAGATCTACGAGCAGTACTTC.